Below are 22 T cell receptor beta chains sequenced from a single sample in a study of sequential checkpoint blockade in melanoma. Treatment indicated: randomized to nivolumab then ipilimumab (arm A) or the reverse (arm B). Here immunoSEQ multiplex PCR was the method, and the copy in TCRdb shows in-frame clones only, minus some. The sample has some 9,600 clones; 75% are singletons. This specimen was CD8+ T cells sorted from blood (inferred from file names), taken from a patient given nivolumab and ipilimumab in sequence. These receptors originate from a human donor with melanoma.

This chain links TRBV6-5 with TRBJ1-5; D gene unclear. V lost 0 bases to trimming and J lost 6 bases, with 9 bases between them. This CDR3 spans 14 amino acids. CDR1 is MNHEY and CDR2 is SVGAGI in the germline V gene. The CDR3 is CASSYSEGFQPQHF. The CDR3 DNA reads TGTGCCAGCAGTTACTCGGAGGGTTTTCAGCCCCAGCATTTT.

The chain carries TRBV13 and TRBJ2-7; D may be TRBD2 (5 bases). V was trimmed by 6 bases and J by 3 bases, leaving 18 bases between them. Germline assignment: CDR1 PRHDT and CDR2 FYEKMQ (reference sequence). The CDR3 is 15 residues long. This CDR3 reads CASRPKTSSHYEQYF. CDR3 DNA: TGTGCCAGCAGACCAAAAACTAGTTCCCACTACGAGCAGTACTTC.

The chain carries TRBV4-2 and TRBJ1-1; D is unclear. The CDR3 length is 15 residues. Germline CDR1 reads LGHNA; CDR2 reads YNFKEQ. V gave up 1 base and J gave up 3 bases, with 12 bases separating them. CDR3 coding DNA: TGTGCCAGCAGCCAAGTTGGAGGGAAAGACACTGAAGCTTTCTTT. This gives the protein CASSQVGGKDTEAFF.

This clone was observed a few times. The chain couples TRBV4-1 to TRBJ2-1, with 10 bases lining up with TRBD2. V lost 4 bases to trimming and J lost 4 bases; unmatched junction nucleotides: 4. The CDR3 runs 15 residues. CDR1 and CDR2 (germline): MGHRA, YSYEKL. CDR3 in DNA: TGCGCCAGCAGCCCTCTAGCGGGAGCATACAATGAGCAGTTCTTC. This codes for CASSPLAGAYNEQFF.

V gene TRBV7-3 combines with J gene TRBJ2-3, with D uncertain. CDR3 length equals 12 residues. V lost 4 bases and J lost 3, with 5 bases in between. In germline, CDR1 is SGHTA, CDR2 FQGTGA. This CDR3 reads CASSSTTDTQYF. The CDR3 DNA sequence: TGTGCCAGCAGCTCTACTACAGATACGCAGTATTTT.

The CDR3 DNA is TGTGCCAGCAGCCCTGCGAGTTGGACTGAAGCTTTCTTT. It yields the protein CASSPASWTEAFF. This chain links TRBV7-9 with TRBJ1-1; no clear D gene. Germline V gene sequence: CDR1 SEHNR, CDR2 FQNEAQ (reference sequence). V lost 5 bases to trimming and J lost 5 bases, with 12 bases between them. The CDR3 contains 13 residues. The full variable domain, with the rest looked up from reference TRBV7-9 and TRBJ1-1, is DTGVSQNPRHKITKRGQNVTFRCDPISEHNRLYWYRQTLGQGPEFLTYFQNEAQLEKSRLLSDRFSAERPKGSFSTLEIQRTEQGDSAMYLCASSPASWTEAFFGQGTRLTVV.

The chain joins TRBV9 to TRBJ2-1; 7 positions agree with TRBD2. CDR3 length equals 15 residues. The germline V gene encodes CDR1 SGDLS and CDR2 YYNGEE. With V trimmed by 0 bases and J by 5 bases, 5 bases remained unmatched. The CDR3 reads CASSVGTSVNNEQFF. The DNA for the CDR3 is TGTGCCAGCAGCGTAGGCACTAGCGTAAACAATGAGCAGTTCTTC.

This clone was picked up one time. J is TRBJ2-1 and V is TRBV5-1; 14 bases map to TRBD2. The CDR3 sequence is 17 residues long. V shed 3 bases and J 7 bases; nucleotides not matched to a gene: 9. CDR1 and CDR2 from the germline V gene are SGHRS and YFSETQ. DNA of the CDR3: TGCGCCAGCAGCTCCATGACTAGCGGGAGGGGTTTTAATGAGCAGTTCTTC. This codes for CASSSMTSGRGFNEQFF.

The CDR3 sequence: CASSLGLTATDTQYF. In nucleotides, the CDR3 is TGTGCCAGCAGTTTGGGACTGACGGCCACAGATACGCAGTATTTT. The chain links TRBV27 to TRBJ2-3, with a possible D match to TRBD2 (6 bases). V was shortened by 3 bases and J by 2 bases, with 12 bases between the two germline ends. Germline CDR1 reads MNHEY; CDR2 reads SMNVEV (reference sequence). The CDR3 has 15 residues.

The chain combines TRBV5-6 with TRBJ2-7; 7 bases agree with TRBD1. With 0 bases clipped from V and 3 bases from J, the junction kept 9 bases outside the gene matches. CDR3 size: 16 residues. Germline CDR1 is SGHDT and CDR2 is YYEEEE. The CDR3 here is CASSLGEGQLFYEQYF. CDR3 DNA: TGTGCCAGCAGCTTGGGAGAGGGACAGCTATTCTACGAGCAGTACTTC.

The chain joins TRBV7-3 to TRBJ1-1; 9 nucleotides match TRBD1. Germline V gene data show CDR1 as SGHTA and CDR2 as FQGTGA. Losses at the gene ends were 3 bases for V and 1 base for J; bases not matched to a gene: 3. There are 15 residues in the CDR3. CDR3 amino acids: CASSFTGGANTEAFF. Here the CDR3 DNA reads TGTGCCAGCAGCTTTACAGGGGGCGCGAACACTGAAGCTTTCTTT.

This chain joins TRBV29-1 and TRBJ2-7; 13 bases are shared with TRBD2. V lost 6 bases and J lost 5; bases outside the gene matches: 7. The CDR3 has 14 amino acids. Germline V gene lookup returns CDR1 SQVTM and CDR2 ANQGSEA. Written as DNA, the CDR3 is TGCAGCGTGCCAGGACTAGCGGGAGTTAACGAGCAGTACTTC. It yields the protein CSVPGLAGVNEQYF.

Remarks on this clone: The CDR3 does not end in the conserved phenylalanine or tryptophan, so this is likely a read error. The chain couples TRBV30 to TRBJ2-7; 9 nucleotides agree with TRBD2. CDR3 size: 13 residues. V was clipped by 3 bases and J by 4 bases; unmatched bases: 4. Germline-derived CDR1 and CDR2 are GTSNPN and SVGIG (reference sequence). Here the CDR3 DNA reads TGTGCCTGGAGGGGACTAGCAGAATACGAGCAGTACCTC. The encoded protein is CAWRGLAEYEQYL.

The gene calls are TRBV5-4 and TRBJ1-4, with a possible D match to TRBD1 (5 bases). Germline V gene lookup returns CDR1 SGHNT and CDR2 YYREEE (reference sequence). The V gene lost 3 bases and the J gene lost 6 bases, with 15 bases spanning the gap. This CDR3 is built from 15 residues. In nucleotides, the CDR3 is TGTGCCAGCAGCTCGGCGACAGACTTGTATGAAAAACTGTTTTTT. Protein sequence: CASSSATDLYEKLFF. Drawing the rest from reference TRBV5-4 and TRBJ1-4, the complete variable domain is ETGVTQSPTHLIKTRGQQVTLRCSSQSGHNTVSWYQQALGQGPQFIFQYYREEENGRGNFPPRFSGLQFPNYSSELNVNALELDDSALYLCASSSATDLYEKLFFGSGTQLSVL.

This clone was detected once. The genes are TRBV27 and TRBJ2-7; a weak D match, TRBD1 (6 bases). Trimming cost V 2 bases and J 6 bases, with 14 bases left between them. Per germline, CDR1 MNHEY and CDR2 SMNVEV (reference sequence). There are 14 residues in the CDR3. This CDR3 reads CASSLLGTPFEQYF. CDR3 coding DNA: TGTGCCAGCAGTTTACTCGGGACACCCTTCGAGCAGTACTTC.

The chain employs TRBV19 and TRBJ2-2, with 7 bases that match TRBD2. The trim removed 3 bases at V and 3 bases at J, leaving 7 bases unmatched. Per germline, CDR1 LNHDA and CDR2 SQIVND (reference sequence). CDR3 size: 16 residues. The CDR3 coding sequence is TGTGCCAGTAGTATCCCGGGGGGAACGGACACCGGGGAGCTGTTTTTT. This sequence encodes CASSIPGGTDTGELFF.

The rearrangement uses TRBV14 and TRBJ2-5; maybe TRBD2 (5 bases). The J call may be wrong; the DNA end is better matched by TRBJ2-7. Per germline, CDR1 SGHDN and CDR2 FVKESK. This CDR3 is 14 amino acids long. CDR3 coding DNA: TGTGCCAGCAGGAGTACCGGGGATTCCTACGAGCAGTACTTC. Amino acid sequence: CASRSTGDSYEQYF.

The CDR3 region is CASSFGLAESSYEQYF. For the CDR3, the DNA is TGTGCCAGCAGTTTCGGCCTAGCGGAAAGCTCCTACGAGCAGTACTTC. V gene TRBV28 combines with J gene TRBJ2-7; TRBD2 matches 7 bases. The CDR3 contains 16 residues. CDR1 and CDR2 (germline): MDHEN, SYDVKM. V lost 3 bases, J lost 0 bases, and 8 bases stayed unmatched.

The chain has TRBV10-3 and TRBJ2-5; D call uncertain. CDR3 size: 14 residues. Per germline, CDR1 ENHRY and CDR2 SYGVKD. The germline V and J ends were trimmed by 3 bases and 4 bases, with 12 bases remaining between them. The CDR3 sequence is CAISDWQRRETQYF. Written as DNA, the CDR3 is TGTGCCATCAGTGACTGGCAGAGGCGAGAGACCCAGTACTTC.

The rearrangement links TRBV7-9 to TRBJ2-4; 7 nucleotides agree with TRBD1. Germline assignment: CDR1 SEHNR and CDR2 FQNEAQ (reference sequence). The V gene end was trimmed by 4 bases and the J gene end by 7 bases; junction bases not matched to a gene: 7. There are 14 residues in the CDR3. As DNA, the CDR3 is TGTGCCAGCAGCTCATTCGGGACAGCGAACATTCAGTACTTC. It encodes CASSSFGTANIQYF.

The chain recombines TRBV6-6 with TRBJ2-2, with D maybe TRBD1 (6 bases). CDR1 and CDR2 (germline): MNHNY, SVGAGI (reference sequence). The V gene lost 6 bases and the J gene lost 1 base, with 9 bases spanning the gap. The CDR3 length is 14 residues. CDR3 amino acids: CASSLTGNTGELFF. The CDR3 DNA reads as TGTGCCAGCAGCTTGACAGGGAACACCGGGGAGCTGTTTTTT.

J is TRBJ1-2 and V is TRBV19, with TRBD1 matching 7 bases. Germline-derived CDR1 and CDR2 are LNHDA and SQIVND (reference sequence). The ends lost 10 bases at V and 8 bases at J; junction bases unmatched: 16. There are 14 residues in the CDR3. The CDR3 is CANENRTTGEGYTF. The CDR3 DNA reads TGTGCCAACGAGAACCGAACCACAGGGGAGGGCTACACCTTC.